This TCR beta chain was documented in a study of shared clonotypes between healthy human individuals. The overall study: Researchers drew samples from two women and a few men aged 18 to 49. The plates for each donor numbered three CD4 naive, three CD4 memory, two CD8 naive and one CD8 memory. Overall study findings and caveats: Non-shared clonotypes displayed generation probabilities falling below those of clonotypes present in all four donors.

The V gene lost 0 bases and the J gene lost 15 bases, with 15 bases spanning the gap. Per germline, CDR1 SGHAT and CDR2 FQNNGV. The CDR3 totals 13 residues. TCRdb keeps only in-frame clones here, not all; method: immunoSEQ multiplex PCR. The profile shows some 2,000,000 clones, approximately 96% of them singletons. Remarks on this clone: Its matching antigen is unknown.

Sequenced sample: naive CD4+ T cells sorted from blood. Subset defined: CD45RA+ positively selected. The TCR sequence derives from a man between 18 and 29 years old in good health. The chain carries TRBV11-2 and TRBJ2-1; D call uncertain. CDR3 amino acids: CASSLDFSPTPFF. The CDR3 DNA is TGTGCCAGCAGCTTAGATTTTAGTCCTACCCCGTTCTTC.